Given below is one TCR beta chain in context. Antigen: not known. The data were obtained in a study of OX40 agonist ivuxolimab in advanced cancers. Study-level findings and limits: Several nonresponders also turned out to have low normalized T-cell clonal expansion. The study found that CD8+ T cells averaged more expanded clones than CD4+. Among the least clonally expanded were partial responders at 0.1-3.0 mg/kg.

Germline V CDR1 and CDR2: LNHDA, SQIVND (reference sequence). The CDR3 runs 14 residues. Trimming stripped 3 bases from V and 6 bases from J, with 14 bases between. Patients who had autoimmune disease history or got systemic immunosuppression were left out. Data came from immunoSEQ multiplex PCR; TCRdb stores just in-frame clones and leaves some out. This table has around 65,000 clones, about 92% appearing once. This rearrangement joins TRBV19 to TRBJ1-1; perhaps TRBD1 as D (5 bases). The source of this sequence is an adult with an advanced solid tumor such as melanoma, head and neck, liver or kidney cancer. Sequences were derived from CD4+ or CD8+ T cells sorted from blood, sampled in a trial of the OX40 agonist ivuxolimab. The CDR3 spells CASSIRLGEAEAFF. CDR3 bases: TGTGCCAGTAGTATTAGGTTGGGGGAAGCTGAAGCTTTCTTT.